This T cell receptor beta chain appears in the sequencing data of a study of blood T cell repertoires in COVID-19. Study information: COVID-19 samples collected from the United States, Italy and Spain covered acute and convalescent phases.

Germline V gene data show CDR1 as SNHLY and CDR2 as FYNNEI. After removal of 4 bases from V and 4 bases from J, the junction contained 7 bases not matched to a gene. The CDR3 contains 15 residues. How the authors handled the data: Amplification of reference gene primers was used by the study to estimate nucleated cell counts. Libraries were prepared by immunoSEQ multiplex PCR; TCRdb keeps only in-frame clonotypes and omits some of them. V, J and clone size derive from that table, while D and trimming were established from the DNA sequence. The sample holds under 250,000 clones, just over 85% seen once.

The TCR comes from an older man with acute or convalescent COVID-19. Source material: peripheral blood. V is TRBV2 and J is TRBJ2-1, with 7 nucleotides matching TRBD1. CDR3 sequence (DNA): TGTGCCAGCAGTGCCGACAGGGTTGGATACAATGAGCAGTTCTTC. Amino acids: CASSADRVGYNEQFF.